This is a list of T cell receptor beta chains from one sample in a study of T cells after yellow fever vaccination. Using its own MiXCR run on the 5' RACE reads, TCRdb lists one record per CDR3 protein. The table includes more than 300,000 distinct CDR3 sequences, around 7% detected once. The specimen was PBMCs, collected around 45 days after the first yellow fever vaccination. The source of these receptors is a man younger than 35 who received the YFV17D yellow fever vaccine. The CDR3 runs from the conserved cysteine through the conserved F or W. The order of the fields is J gene, V gene, clone size, D gene, CDR3 DNA, CDR3 protein. D genes are given only for firm matches. Clone size is given for some rows only: seen once, a few or many times, or a class if the clone is expanded.

>TRBJ2-1|TRBV7-3|few|TRBD1
TGTGCCAGCAGCTCGTCCCCCCGGGACAGGTCGTTCTTC
CASSSSPRDRSFF
>TRBJ2-7|TRBV7-9|many|-
TGTGCCAGCAGCGTCAGCTACGAGCAGTACTTC
CASSVSYEQYF
>TRBJ2-4|TRBV20-1|few|-
TGCAGTGCTTTACTGGGGTCTCTTCGGTACTTC
CSALLGSLRYF
>TRBJ1-2|TRBV12-3/TRBV12-4|few|-
TGTGCCAGCAGTTTTGCTGGACGGTCTAAAAGTGGCTACACCTTC
CASSFAGRSKSGYTF
>TRBJ1-2|TRBV18|few|-
TGTGCCAGCTCACCACCGGCTGGGGATGATGGCTACACCTTC
CASSPPAGDDGYTF
>TRBJ1-6|TRBV7-3|many|TRBD1
TGTGCCAGCAGCTCCACAGGGGGACCCCTCCACTTT
CASSSTGGPLHF
>TRBJ2-7|TRBV20-1|few|-
TGCAGTGCTCAAGATGGGAGGGGGCCTCACGAGCAGTACTTC
CSAQDGRGPHEQYF
>TRBJ1-1|TRBV12-3/TRBV12-4|-|TRBD1
TGTGCCAGCAGTGACAGGGGTTTTCACACTGAAGCTTTCTTT
CASSDRGFHTEAFF
>TRBJ1-3|TRBV30|many|-
TGTGCCTGGAGCCTAGGGGGGCCCGGAAACACCATATATTTT
CAWSLGGPGNTIYF
>TRBJ2-2|TRBV19|-|TRBD1
TGTGCCACCGGACAGGGATGGGTAAGCGGGGAGCTGTTTTTT
CATGQGWVSGELFF
>TRBJ2-1|TRBV7-9|few|-
TGTGCCAGCAGCCCGGGAAGGACGTTCGAGCAGTTCTTC
CASSPGRTFEQFF
>TRBJ1-1|TRBV5-1|few|TRBD1
TGCGCCAGCAGCTTGGGGCAGGGGGAGCAAGAAGCTTTCTTT
CASSLGQGEQEAFF
>TRBJ2-2|TRBV5-1|-|-
TGCGCCAGCAGCTTTCTCCCGTCCGCCGGGGAGCTGTTTTTT
CASSFLPSAGELFF
>TRBJ2-1|TRBV29-1|-|-
TGCAGCGTTTTCACAGTCTCCTACAATGAGCAGTTCTTC
CSVFTVSYNEQFF
>TRBJ2-3|TRBV7-2|few|TRBD2
TGTGCCAGCAGCACCCCTAGCGGGGGCCCCAGCCATACGCAGTATTTT
CASSTPSGGPSHTQYF
>TRBJ2-1|TRBV12-3/TRBV12-4|few|TRBD2
TGTGCCAGCAGAAGTTCAGCGGGGGCTTCGGCGGCTGAGCAGTTCTTC
CASRSSAGASAAEQFF
>TRBJ1-3|TRBV20-1|many|-
TGCAGTGCTAGAGATGTTAGTTCGGATGAGGAAGGAAACACCATATATTTT
CSARDVSSDEEGNTIYF
>TRBJ2-1|TRBV5-5|-|-
TGTGCCAGCAGCGTGTCGTTTGAGCAGTTCTTC
CASSVSFEQFF
>TRBJ1-3|TRBV6-1|many|-
TGTGCCACCCTGTTCACGCCTTCTGGAAACACCATATATTTT
CATLFTPSGNTIYF
>TRBJ1-1|TRBV15|few|-
TGTGCCACCAGCAGGGCTTTAGGGACCGTGAACACTGAAGCTTTCTTT
CATSRALGTVNTEAFF
>TRBJ2-3|TRBV28|few|TRBD1
TGTGCCAGCAGTCTCCTACAGGGGGTCCTGGGCACAGATACGCAGTATTTT
CASSLLQGVLGTDTQYF
>TRBJ1-1|TRBV7-2|many|-
TGTGCCAGCAGCCTAGGGCGGCAGGGGATCGGCACTGAAGCTTTCTTT
CASSLGRQGIGTEAFF
>TRBJ2-1|TRBV30|many|-
TGTGCCTGGATTAGCGGTGTAAGCTCCTACAATGAGCAGTTCTTC
CAWISGVSSYNEQFF
>TRBJ2-6|TRBV9|few|-
TGTGCCAGCAGCGATCCCAAGGGCGAGATCTCTGGGGCCAACGTCCTGACTTTC
CASSDPKGEISGANVLTF